This T cell receptor (beta chain) is from a study of T cell responses to AZD1222 COVID-19 vaccine. Germline lookup yields CDR1 MGHRA and CDR2 YSYEKL. Trimming cost V 4 bases and J 2 bases; bases outside gene matches: 4. The CDR3 totals 14 residues. Repertoires were generated with immunoSEQ multiplex PCR, while TCRdb's copy carries only in-frame clones and drops some. The sample consists of about 150,000 clones, more than 90% of them appearing once. This sample comprised peripheral blood, obtained 28 days after the second AZD1222 dose. The V and J genes are TRBV4-1 and TRBJ1-2; the match to TRBD1 covers 7 bases. This sequence originates from an adult who received the AZD1222 COVID-19 vaccine. CDR3 in DNA: TGCGCCAGCAGCCCCCCGACAGGGAACTATGGCTACACCTTC. Its translation is CASSPPTGNYGYTF.